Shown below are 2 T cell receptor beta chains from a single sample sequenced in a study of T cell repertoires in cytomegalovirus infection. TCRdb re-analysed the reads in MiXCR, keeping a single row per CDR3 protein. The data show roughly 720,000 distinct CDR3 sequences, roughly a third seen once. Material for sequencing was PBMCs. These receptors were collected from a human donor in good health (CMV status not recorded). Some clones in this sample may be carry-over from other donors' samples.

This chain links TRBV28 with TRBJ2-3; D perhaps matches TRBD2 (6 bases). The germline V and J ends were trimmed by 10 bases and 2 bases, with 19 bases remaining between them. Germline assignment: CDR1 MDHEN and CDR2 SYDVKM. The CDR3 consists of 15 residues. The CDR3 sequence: CATSGGAGPTDTQYF. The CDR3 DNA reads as TGTGCCACCTCCGGGGGAGCGGGCCCCACAGATACGCAGTATTTT. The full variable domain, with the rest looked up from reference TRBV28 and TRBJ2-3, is DVKVTQSSRYLVKRTGEKVFLECVQDMDHENMFWYRQDPGLGLRLIYFSYDVKMKEKGDIPEGYSVSREKKERFSLILESASTNQTSMYLCATSGGAGPTDTQYFGPGTRLTVL.

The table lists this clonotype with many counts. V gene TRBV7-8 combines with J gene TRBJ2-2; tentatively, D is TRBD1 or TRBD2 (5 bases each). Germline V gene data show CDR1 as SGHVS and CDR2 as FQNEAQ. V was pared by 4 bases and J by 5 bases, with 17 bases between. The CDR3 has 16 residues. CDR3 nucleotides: TGTGCCAGCAGCTCCCCCGGGACGGTTCTTACCGGGGAGCTGTTTTTT. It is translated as CASSSPGTVLTGELFF. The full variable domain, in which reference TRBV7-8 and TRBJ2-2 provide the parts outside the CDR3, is GAGVSQSPRYKVAKRGQDVALRCDPISGHVSLFWYQQALGQGPEFLTYFQNEAQLDKSGLPSDRFFAERPEGSVSTLKIQRTQQEDSAVYLCASSSPGTVLTGELFFGEGSRLTVL.